This T cell receptor (beta chain) was sequenced in a study of identical twins. TCRdb redid the calling of the 5' RACE reads with MiXCR, one entry per CDR3 protein. The sample yields about 280,000 distinct CDR3 sequences, 6.5% to 9.5% seen once. Every one of the donors was a healthy Caucasian. The CDR3 has 15 residues. V was clipped by 8 bases and J by 0 bases; unmatched bases: 10. Per the germline V gene, CDR1 is MDHEN and CDR2 is SYDVKM. This sample also appeared in a second study, on yellow fever vaccine responses in identical twins.

What was sequenced was memory (CD45RO+) T cells sorted from blood. The TCR originated in a woman between 18 and 29 years old in good health. The rearrangement joins TRBV28 to TRBJ2-7, with TRBD2 matching over 7 bases. The CDR3 DNA sequence: TGTGCCAGCGGATCGGGGGGTAGCAGCTCCTACGAGCAGTACTTC. Translating it yields CASGSGGSSSYEQYF. Drawing the rest from reference TRBV28 and TRBJ2-7, the complete variable domain is DVKVTQSSRYLVKRTGEKVFLECVQDMDHENMFWYRQDPGLGLRLIYFSYDVKMKEKGDIPEGYSVSREKKERFSLILESASTNQTSMYLCASGSGGSSSYEQYFGPGTRLTVT.